The 20 T cell receptor beta chains reported below all come from one sample, sequenced in a study of T cells in Graves' hyperthyroidism and ophthalmopathy. TCR beta CDR3 region amplification was performed from RNA transcripts. Initially, a first-round RT-PCR of the TCR CDR3 employed the HTBI primer set. Via MiXCR, TCRdb re-called the multiplex PCR reads, giving one row per CDR3 protein. The data show about 350,000 distinct CDR3 sequences, around 18% seen once. The material sequenced was blood. Receptors were obtained from a woman aged 40 to 55 with Graves' ophthalmopathy.

The chain links TRBV6-2 or TRBV6-3 to TRBJ2-7; D is tentatively TRBD1 or TRBD2 (5 bases each). The CDR3 loop spans 11 amino acids. V dropped 6 bases and J dropped 9 bases, with 12 bases sitting between them. Germline CDR1 MNHEY, CDR2 SVGEGT. The CDR3: CASRTGTGQYF. The CDR3 nucleotides are TGTGCCAGCAGAACCGGGACCGGGCAGTACTTC.

This clonotype was counted ten times or more. The chain uses TRBV5-1 and TRBJ2-2; D possibly corresponds to TRBD1 (6 bases). From germline, CDR1 is SGHRS and CDR2 YFSETQ. This CDR3 comprises 16 residues. With 4 bases removed from V and 4 bases from J, the gap between germline ends came to 17 bases. The CDR3 DNA is TGCGCCAGCAGCACTACCCCGACAGGTCCCACCGGGGAGCTGTTTTTT. It yields the protein CASSTTPTGPTGELFF.

The sample holds many counts of this clonotype. J is TRBJ1-5 and V is TRBV30, with D tentatively TRBD1 (5 bases). With 2 bases removed from V and 3 bases from J, the gap between germline ends came to 14 bases. Germline CDR1 GTSNPN, CDR2 SVGIG (reference sequence). This CDR3 has 15 amino acids. The CDR3 DNA follows: TGTGCCTGGAGTCCGGGGCCCTCGGCCAATCAGCCCCAGCATTTT. This translates into CAWSPGPSANQPQHF.

V is TRBV6-1 and J is TRBJ2-7; the D is unclear. The CDR3 extends over 13 amino acids. V gave up 8 bases and J gave up 0 bases, with 11 bases separating them. The germline CDR1 and CDR2 sequences are MNHNS and SASEGT. This chain's CDR3 is CASAGSYSYEQYF. DNA of the CDR3: TGTGCCAGCGCAGGATCCTACTCCTACGAGCAGTACTTC.

This clonotype came up many times. The rearrangement links TRBV5-1 to TRBJ1-3; D remains ambiguous. The CDR3 is 14 amino acids. Germline V lookup: CDR1 SGHRS, CDR2 YFSETQ. V was shortened by 1 base and J by 3 bases, with 8 bases between the two germline ends. The CDR3 region has the DNA TGCGCCAGCAGCTTGATCGGCAATGGAAACACCATATATTTT. This encodes CASSLIGNGNTIYF.

The table lists this clonotype with a few counts. One junction end disagrees with the germline gene, perhaps due to a read error. This chain uses TRBV7-8 with TRBJ1-2, with D possibly TRBD1 on 5 matching bases. CDR1 and CDR2 from the germline V gene are SGHVS and FQNEAQ. The CDR3 runs to 15 residues. The CDR3 spells CASSLAPDTIYGYSF. The CDR3 DNA follows: TGTGCCAGCAGCTTAGCCCCGGACACAATCTATGGCTACAGCTTC.

The rearrangement uses TRBV6-1 and TRBJ2-2, with 10 nucleotides matching TRBD2. Germline CDR1 MNHNS, CDR2 SASEGT. Losses at the gene ends were 6 bases for V and 3 bases for J; bases not matched to a gene: 4. The CDR3 runs to 15 residues. DNA of the CDR3: TGTGCCAGCAGGGGACTAGCGTTTGACACCGGGGAGCTGTTTTTT. Encoded protein: CASRGLAFDTGELFF.

This clonotype was detected many times. The rearrangement uses TRBV29-1 and TRBJ2-4; perhaps TRBD1 as D (5 bases). Per germline, CDR1 SQVTM and CDR2 ANQGSEA. V dropped 6 bases and J dropped 8 bases, with 17 bases sitting between them. The CDR3 consists of 13 residues. The DNA for the CDR3 is TGCAGCGTCGCAGGGATCGGAGAGGACATTCAGTACTTC. Translated, it gives CSVAGIGEDIQYF.

In this sample, this clonotype turned up many times. The chain employs TRBV20-1 and TRBJ1-1, with no clear D. The CDR3 is 13 amino acids. Trimming shortened V by 3 bases and J by 2 bases, and 10 bases separated the two germline ends. Germline CDR1 reads DFQATT; CDR2 reads SNEGSKA (reference sequence). CDR3 sequence reads: CSARIKFNTEAFF. CDR3 nucleotide sequence: TGCAGTGCTAGGATTAAATTCAACACTGAAGCTTTCTTT.

Ten or more counts support this clonotype. The rearrangement joins TRBV25-1 to TRBJ1-2; no definite D call. CDR3 length: 13 amino acids. The germline CDR1 and CDR2 sequences are MGHDK and SYGVNS. The ends were cut back, 6 bases at V and 4 bases at J, with 12 bases in the middle. The CDR3 loop reads CASSRRLGYGYTF. Written as DNA, the CDR3 is TGTGCCAGCAGCCGAAGACTGGGCTATGGCTACACCTTC.

This clonotype was seen at least ten times. The J gene is TRBJ1-1, the V gene TRBV2; 7 bases map to TRBD1. Germline V gene sequence: CDR1 SNHLY, CDR2 FYNNEI. There are 13 residues in the CDR3. V lost 7 bases and J lost 10; bases outside the gene matches: 12. The CDR3 nucleotides are TGTGCCAGCATGACGGGGGGGAGGGGGCGAGCTTTCTTT. Translating gives CASMTGGRGRAFF. Based on the CDR3 plus reference TRBV2 and TRBJ1-1, the full variable domain is EPEVTQTPSHQVTQMGQEVILRCVPISNHLYFYWYRQILGQKVEFLVSFYNNEISEKSEIFDDQFSVERPDGSNFTLKIRSTKLEDSAMYFCASMTGGRGRAFFGQGTRLTVV.

The gene calls are TRBV12-3 or TRBV12-4 and TRBJ1-3, with 9 positions matching TRBD1. The V and J ends lost 6 bases and 7 bases, in that order; junction bases with no gene match: 10. CDR3 length equals 15 residues. The CDR3 nucleotides are TGTGCCAGCAGGTCCGCCGGGACAGGGTGGAACACCATATATTTT. Amino acid sequence: CASRSAGTGWNTIYF.

In the case of this clonotype: One end of the junction does not line up with germline, which may come from a read error. V gene TRBV7-6 combines with J gene TRBJ2-2, with D possibly being TRBD1 or TRBD2 (6 bases each). The CDR3 has 14 amino acids. CDR1 and CDR2 (germline): SGHVS, FNYEAQ. The CDR3 sequence is CAGTDRPYTGGLFF. CDR3 DNA sequence: TGTGCCGGCACCGACAGGCCGTACACCGGGGGGCTGTTTTTT.

This clonotype was seen a few times. Written as DNA, the CDR3 is TGTGCCAGCAGTACGGCCTCCCCCGACGCGAACACTGAAGCTTTCTTT. Translated, it gives CASSTASPDANTEAFF. The chain uses TRBV6-1 and TRBJ1-1, with D unclear. This CDR3 comprises 16 residues. Trimming shortened V by 5 bases and J by 1 base, and 17 bases separated the two germline ends. Germline assignment: CDR1 MNHNS and CDR2 SASEGT.

The chain has TRBV12-3 or TRBV12-4 and TRBJ1-5; TRBD1 matches 8 bases. CDR3 length: 16 amino acids. V gave up 6 bases and J gave up 4 bases; unmatched junction bases: 11. In nucleotides, the CDR3 is TGTGCCAGCAGGACCGAGACAGGGGTAGCGAATCAGCCCCAGCATTTT. Its translation is CASRTETGVANQPQHF.

The chain recombines TRBV28 with TRBJ1-5; TRBD1 matches 7 bases. V lost 4 bases to trimming and J lost 0 bases; unmatched junction nucleotides: 3. This CDR3 region has 15 residues. CDR1 and CDR2 from the germline V gene are MDHEN and SYDVKM. CDR3 nucleotide sequence: TGTGCCAGCAGTTGGACAGGAAATAGCAATCAGCCCCAGCATTTT. Its translation: CASSWTGNSNQPQHF.

This clonotype was recorded only once. The chain uses TRBV12-3 or TRBV12-4 and TRBJ2-1; D perhaps matches TRBD1 (7 bases). CDR3 length: 14 residues. V shed 7 bases and J shed 1 base, with 11 bases lying between them. This CDR3 reads CASTAGGSYNEQFF. Here the CDR3 DNA reads TGTGCCAGCACCGCAGGGGGGTCCTACAATGAGCAGTTCTTC.

This clonotype has only a few counts. A clone one base away is much larger, so this may be a read error. This chain links TRBV28 with TRBJ2-7; 8 bases agree with TRBD1. CDR3 length: 15 amino acids. V was pared by 6 bases and J by 4 bases, with 11 bases of the junction left unmatched. The germline CDR1 and CDR2 sequences are MDHEN and SYDVKM. CDR3: CASRDNQGAFYEQYF. CDR3 nucleotide sequence: TGTGCCAGCAGGGACAATCAGGGGGCTTTTTACGAGCAGTACTTC.

This clonotype was detected ten times or more. The chain has TRBV7-2 and TRBJ2-7, with D perhaps given as TRBD1 or TRBD2 (5 bases each). Trimming removed 1 base at V and 7 bases at J, with 8 bases between. CDR3 size: 12 residues. CDR1 is SGHTA and CDR2 is FQGNSA in the germline V gene. The CDR3 spells CASSLVRGEQYF. DNA for the CDR3: TGTGCCAGCAGCTTAGTGAGGGGAGAGCAGTACTTC.

Many counts were recorded for this clonotype. V and J are TRBV2 and TRBJ2-4; D unresolved. Per germline, CDR1 SNHLY and CDR2 FYNNEI. Trimming took 7 bases from V and 0 from J, leaving 13 bases between them. The CDR3 loop spans 15 amino acids. For the CDR3, the DNA is TGTGCCAGCACACGGACGGTCCTAGCCAAAAACATTCAGTACTTC. Protein product: CASTRTVLAKNIQYF.